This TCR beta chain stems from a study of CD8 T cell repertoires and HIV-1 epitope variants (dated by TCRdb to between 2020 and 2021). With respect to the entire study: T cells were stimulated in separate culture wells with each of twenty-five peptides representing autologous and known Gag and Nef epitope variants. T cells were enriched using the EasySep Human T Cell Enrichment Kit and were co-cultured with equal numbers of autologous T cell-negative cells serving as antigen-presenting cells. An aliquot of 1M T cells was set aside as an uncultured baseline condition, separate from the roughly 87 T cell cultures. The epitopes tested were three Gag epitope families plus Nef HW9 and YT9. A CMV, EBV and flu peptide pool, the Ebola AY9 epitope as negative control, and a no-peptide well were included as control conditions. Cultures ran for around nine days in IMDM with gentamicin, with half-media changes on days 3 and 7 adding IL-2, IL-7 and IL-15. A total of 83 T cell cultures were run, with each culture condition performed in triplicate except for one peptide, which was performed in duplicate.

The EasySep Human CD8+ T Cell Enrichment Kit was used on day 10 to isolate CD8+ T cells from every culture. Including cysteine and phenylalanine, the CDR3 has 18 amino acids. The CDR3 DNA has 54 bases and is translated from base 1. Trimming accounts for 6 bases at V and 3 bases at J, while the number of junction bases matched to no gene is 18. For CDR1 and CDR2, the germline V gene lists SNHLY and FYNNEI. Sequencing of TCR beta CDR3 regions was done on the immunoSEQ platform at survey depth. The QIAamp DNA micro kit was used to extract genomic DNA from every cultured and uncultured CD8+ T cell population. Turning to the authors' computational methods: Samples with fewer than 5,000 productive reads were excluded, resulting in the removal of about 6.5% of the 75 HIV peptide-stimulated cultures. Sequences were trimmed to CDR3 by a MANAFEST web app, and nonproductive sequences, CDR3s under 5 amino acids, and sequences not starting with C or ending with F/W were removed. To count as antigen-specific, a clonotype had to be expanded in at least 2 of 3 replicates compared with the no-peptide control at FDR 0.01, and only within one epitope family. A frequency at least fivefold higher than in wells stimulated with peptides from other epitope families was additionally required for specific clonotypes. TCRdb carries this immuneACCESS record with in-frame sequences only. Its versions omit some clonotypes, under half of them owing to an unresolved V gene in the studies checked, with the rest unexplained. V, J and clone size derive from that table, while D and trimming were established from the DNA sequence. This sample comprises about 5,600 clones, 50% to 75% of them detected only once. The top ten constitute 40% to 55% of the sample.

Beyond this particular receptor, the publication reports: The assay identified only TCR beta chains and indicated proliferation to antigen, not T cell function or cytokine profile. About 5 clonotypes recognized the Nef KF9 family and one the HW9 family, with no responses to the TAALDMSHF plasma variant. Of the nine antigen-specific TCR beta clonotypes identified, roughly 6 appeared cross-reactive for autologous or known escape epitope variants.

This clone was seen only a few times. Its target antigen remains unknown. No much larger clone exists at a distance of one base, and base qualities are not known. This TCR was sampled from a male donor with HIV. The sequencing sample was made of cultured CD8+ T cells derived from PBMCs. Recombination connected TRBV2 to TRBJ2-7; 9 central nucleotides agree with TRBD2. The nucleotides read TGTGCCAGCAGGAGCCAACTAGCGGGCCTCATCCCTAACTACGAGCAGTACTTC. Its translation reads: CASRSQLAGLIPNYEQYF.